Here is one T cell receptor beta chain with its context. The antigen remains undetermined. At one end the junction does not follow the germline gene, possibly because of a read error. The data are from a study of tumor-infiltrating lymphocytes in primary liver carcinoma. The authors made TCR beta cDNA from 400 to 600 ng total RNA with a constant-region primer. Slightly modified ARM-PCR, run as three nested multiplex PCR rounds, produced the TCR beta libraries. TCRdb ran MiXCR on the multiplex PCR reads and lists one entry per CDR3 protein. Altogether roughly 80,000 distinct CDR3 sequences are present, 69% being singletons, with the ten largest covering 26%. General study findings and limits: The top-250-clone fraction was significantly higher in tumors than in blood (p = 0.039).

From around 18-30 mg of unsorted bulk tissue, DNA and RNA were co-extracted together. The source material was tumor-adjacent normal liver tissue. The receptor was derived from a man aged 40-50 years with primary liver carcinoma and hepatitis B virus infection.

This CDR3 is CVSSRGQGSYEQYF. The DNA of the CDR3 is TGTGTCAGCAGTAGAGGACAGGGGTCCTACGAGCAATACTTC. The chain is built from TRBV6-5 and TRBJ2-7, with 9 bases fitting TRBD1. Germline values: CDR1 MNHEY, CDR2 SVGAGI. The CDR3 consists of 14 residues.